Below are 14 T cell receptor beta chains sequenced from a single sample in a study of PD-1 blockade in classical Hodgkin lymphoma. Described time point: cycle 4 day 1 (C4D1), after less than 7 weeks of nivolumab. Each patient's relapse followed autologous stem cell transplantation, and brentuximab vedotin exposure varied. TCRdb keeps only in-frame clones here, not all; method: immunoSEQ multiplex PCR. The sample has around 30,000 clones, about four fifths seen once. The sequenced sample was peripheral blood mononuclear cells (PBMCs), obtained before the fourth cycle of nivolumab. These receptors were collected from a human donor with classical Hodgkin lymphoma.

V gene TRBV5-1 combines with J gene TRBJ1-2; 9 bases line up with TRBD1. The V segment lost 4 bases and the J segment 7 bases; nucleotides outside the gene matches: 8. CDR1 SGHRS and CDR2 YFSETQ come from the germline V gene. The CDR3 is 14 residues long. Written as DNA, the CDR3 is TGCGCCAGCAGCCTCGATACAGGGGGCATTGGCTACACCTTC. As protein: CASSLDTGGIGYTF.

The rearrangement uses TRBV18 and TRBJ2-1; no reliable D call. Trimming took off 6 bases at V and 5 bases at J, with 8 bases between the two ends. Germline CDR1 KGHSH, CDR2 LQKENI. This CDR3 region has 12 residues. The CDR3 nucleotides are TGTGCCAGCTCCCCCCGGGACAATGAGCAGTTCTTC. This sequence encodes CASSPRDNEQFF.

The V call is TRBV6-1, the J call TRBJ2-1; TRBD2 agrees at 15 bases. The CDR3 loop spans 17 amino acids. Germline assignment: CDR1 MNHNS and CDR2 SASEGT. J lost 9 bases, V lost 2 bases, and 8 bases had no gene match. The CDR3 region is CASSEHHGLAGGGEQFF. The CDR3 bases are TGTGCCAGCAGTGAACATCATGGACTAGCGGGGGGGGGTGAGCAGTTCTTC.

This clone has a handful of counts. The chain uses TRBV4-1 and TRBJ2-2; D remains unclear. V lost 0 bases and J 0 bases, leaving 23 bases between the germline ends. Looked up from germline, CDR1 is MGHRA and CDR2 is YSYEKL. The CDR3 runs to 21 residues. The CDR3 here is CASSQDGYDRIGPANTGELFF. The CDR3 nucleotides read TGCGCCAGCAGCCAAGATGGGTATGACCGAATTGGGCCTGCGAACACCGGGGAGCTGTTTTTT.

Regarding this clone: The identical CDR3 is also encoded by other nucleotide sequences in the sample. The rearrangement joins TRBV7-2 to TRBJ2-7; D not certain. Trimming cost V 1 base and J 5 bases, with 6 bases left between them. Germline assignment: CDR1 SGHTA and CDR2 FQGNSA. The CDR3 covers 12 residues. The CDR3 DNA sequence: TGTGCCAGCAGCTTAGTACCCCACGAGCAGTACTTC. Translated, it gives CASSLVPHEQYF. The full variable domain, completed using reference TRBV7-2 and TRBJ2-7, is GAGVSQSPSNKVTEKGKDVELRCDPISGHTALYWYRQSLGQGLEFLIYFQGNSAPDKSGLPSDRFSAERTGGSVSTLTIQRTQQEDSAVYLCASSLVPHEQYFGPGTRLTVT.

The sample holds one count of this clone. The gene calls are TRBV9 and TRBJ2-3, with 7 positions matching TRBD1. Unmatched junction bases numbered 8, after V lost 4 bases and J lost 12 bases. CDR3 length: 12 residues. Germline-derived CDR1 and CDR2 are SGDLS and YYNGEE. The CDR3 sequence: CASSPTGTVQYF. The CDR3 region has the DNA TGTGCCAGCAGCCCGACCGGGACAGTTCAGTATTTT.

CDR3 sequence (DNA): TGTGCCAGCAGCTTGTGGGGAAAAGAGACCCAGTACTTC. As protein: CASSLWGKETQYF. The V call is TRBV5-8, the J call TRBJ2-5; D is undetermined. Germline CDR1 reads SGHTS; CDR2 reads YDEGEE. V lost 1 base and J lost 3, with 7 bases in between. The CDR3 sequence is 13 residues long.

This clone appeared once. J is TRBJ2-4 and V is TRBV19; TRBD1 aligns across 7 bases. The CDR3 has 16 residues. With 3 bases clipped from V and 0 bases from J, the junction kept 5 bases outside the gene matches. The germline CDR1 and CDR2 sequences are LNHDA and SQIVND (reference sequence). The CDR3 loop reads CASSIWTGPAKNIQYF. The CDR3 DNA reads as TGTGCCAGTAGTATCTGGACAGGCCCAGCCAAAAACATTCAGTACTTC. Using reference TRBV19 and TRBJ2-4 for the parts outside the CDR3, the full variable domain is DGGITQSPKYLFRKEGQNVTLSCEQNLNHDAMYWYRQDPGQGLRLIYYSQIVNDFQKGDIAEGYSVSREKKESFPLTVTSAQKNPTAFYLCASSIWTGPAKNIQYFGAGTRLSVL.

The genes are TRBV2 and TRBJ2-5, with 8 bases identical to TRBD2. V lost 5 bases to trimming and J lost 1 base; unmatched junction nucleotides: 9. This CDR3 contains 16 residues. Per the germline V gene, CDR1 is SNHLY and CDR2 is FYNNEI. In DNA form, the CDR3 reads TGTGCCAGCAGTAAGCCTGGACTAGCAGTCCAAGAGACCCAGTACTTC. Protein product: CASSKPGLAVQETQYF. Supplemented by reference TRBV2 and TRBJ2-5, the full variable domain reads EPEVTQTPSHQVTQMGQEVILRCVPISNHLYFYWYRQILGQKVEFLVSFYNNEISEKSEIFDDQFSVERPDGSNFTLKIRSTKLEDSAMYFCASSKPGLAVQETQYFGPGTRLLVL.

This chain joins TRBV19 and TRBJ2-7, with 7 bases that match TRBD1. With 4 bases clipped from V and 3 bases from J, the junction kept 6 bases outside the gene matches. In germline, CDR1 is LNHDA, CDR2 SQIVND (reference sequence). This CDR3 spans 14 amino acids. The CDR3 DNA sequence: TGTGCCAGTAGTAACCTGGGACAGAACTACGAGCAGTACTTC. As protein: CASSNLGQNYEQYF.

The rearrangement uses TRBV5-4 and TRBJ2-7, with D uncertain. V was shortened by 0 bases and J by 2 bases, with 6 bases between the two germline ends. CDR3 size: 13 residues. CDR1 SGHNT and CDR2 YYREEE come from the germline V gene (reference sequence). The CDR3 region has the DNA TGTGCCAGCAGCTTGGTCGGAACCTACGAGCAGTACTTC. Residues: CASSLVGTYEQYF.

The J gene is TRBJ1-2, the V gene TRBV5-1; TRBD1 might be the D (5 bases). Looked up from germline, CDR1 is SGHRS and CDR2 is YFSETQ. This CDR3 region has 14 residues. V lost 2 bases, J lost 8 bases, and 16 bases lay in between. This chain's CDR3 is CASSLPGAGVGYTF. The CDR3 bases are TGCGCCAGCAGCTTACCCGGGGCCGGCGTCGGCTACACCTTC.

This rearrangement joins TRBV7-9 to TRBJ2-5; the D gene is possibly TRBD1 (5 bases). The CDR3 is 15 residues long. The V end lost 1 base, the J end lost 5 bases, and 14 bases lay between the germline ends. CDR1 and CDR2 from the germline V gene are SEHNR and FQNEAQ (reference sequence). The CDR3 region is CASSLGGTGWETQYF. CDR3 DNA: TGTGCCAGCAGCTTAGGCGGTACAGGTTGGGAGACCCAGTACTTC.

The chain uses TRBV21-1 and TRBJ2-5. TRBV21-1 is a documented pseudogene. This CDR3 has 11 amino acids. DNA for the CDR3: TGTGCCAGCAGCCACCAAGAGACCCAGTACTTC. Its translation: CASSHQETQYF.